One and the same sample provided the 25 T cell receptor beta chains below, sequenced in a study of T cells after yellow fever vaccination. TCRdb re-called the 5' RACE reads with MiXCR, one entry per CDR3 protein. Here the sample spans under 600,000 distinct CDR3 sequences, approximately 13% being singletons. This material consisted of PBMCs, taken on the day of the yellow fever booster vaccination. These receptors all stem from a man aged 30 to 45 who received the YFV17D yellow fever vaccine.

The rearrangement links TRBV24-1 to TRBJ2-6, with unresolved D. The CDR3 is 16 amino acids. The V gene's germline CDR1 is KGHDR and CDR2 SFDVKD. Trimming took 5 bases from V and 0 from J, leaving 10 bases between them. The CDR3 is CATSGLGRSGANVLTF. The CDR3 nucleotides read TGTGCCACCAGTGGCCTAGGGCGCTCTGGGGCCAACGTCCTGACTTTC.

The CDR3 DNA is TGTGCCAGCAGCCAGGTTGCTGAAGCTTTCTTT. Translation gives CASSQVAEAFF. This chain links TRBV7-2 with TRBJ1-1; D unclear. CDR3 length: 11 residues. V lost 5 bases and J 6 bases, leaving 7 bases between the germline ends. Germline V lookup: CDR1 SGHTA, CDR2 FQGNSA.

The chain joins TRBV11-2 to TRBJ1-3; 7 bases agree with TRBD1. With V trimmed by 3 bases and J by 4 bases, 9 bases remained unmatched. In germline, CDR1 is SGHAT, CDR2 FQNNGV. The CDR3 is made up of 16 amino acids. CDR3 loop: CASSLSTGLAGNTIYF. The CDR3 coding sequence is TGTGCCAGCAGCTTGTCGACAGGGCTGGCCGGAAACACCATATATTTT.

The V and J genes are TRBV18 and TRBJ2-7; D call uncertain. The CDR3 is 14 amino acids. Germline values: CDR1 KGHSH, CDR2 LQKENI. Between the trimmed V and J ends, which lost 6 bases and 1 base, there was a span of 13 bases. CDR3 region: CASSWTLESYEQYF. As DNA, the CDR3 is TGTGCCAGCTCCTGGACGTTAGAATCCTACGAGCAGTACTTC.

The chain recombines TRBV3-1 with TRBJ2-5; D assignment may be TRBD1 or TRBD2 (5 bases each). The CDR3 consists of 15 residues. CDR1 is LGHDT and CDR2 is YNNKEL in the germline V gene (reference sequence). V was clipped by 1 base and J by 0 bases, with 9 bases between them. Here the CDR3 DNA reads TGTGCCAGCAGCCAAGCCCCGGGACACCAAGAGACCCAGTACTTC. As protein: CASSQAPGHQETQYF.

V and J are TRBV5-1 and TRBJ2-2; D perhaps matches TRBD1 (6 bases). The germline V gene encodes CDR1 SGHRS and CDR2 YFSETQ. CDR3 length equals 17 residues. The germline V and J ends were trimmed by 7 bases and 5 bases, with 24 bases remaining between them. The CDR3 region is CASSLAGEDFRTGELFF. Written as DNA, the CDR3 is TGCGCCAGCTCCCTGGCAGGGGAAGATTTTCGGACCGGGGAGCTGTTTTTT.

This clonotype was seen only a few times. This chain links TRBV7-2 with TRBJ2-5; D may be TRBD1 or TRBD2 (5 bases each). This CDR3 contains 13 residues. V was trimmed by 2 bases and J by 5 bases, leaving 9 bases between them. Germline V gives CDR1 SGHTA, CDR2 FQGNSA. CDR3 protein: CASSLRWGETQYF. In DNA, the CDR3 is TGTGCCAGCAGCTTACGCTGGGGGGAGACCCAGTACTTC. The variable domain in full, with the rest retrieved from reference TRBV7-2 and TRBJ2-5, is GAGVSQSPSNKVTEKGKDVELRCDPISGHTALYWYRQSLGQGLEFLIYFQGNSAPDKSGLPSDRFSAERTGGSVSTLTIQRTQQEDSAVYLCASSLRWGETQYFGPGTRLLVL.

This chain connects TRBV11-2 to TRBJ2-2, with 7 bases that match TRBD1. Germline values: CDR1 SGHAT, CDR2 FQNNGV. The CDR3 has 14 amino acids. V was clipped by 3 bases and J by 4 bases; unmatched bases: 2. CDR3 coding DNA: TGTGCCAGCAGCTTGAGGGGGCGCACCGGGGAGCTGTTTTTT. Translated, it gives CASSLRGRTGELFF.

This chain uses TRBV10-3 with TRBJ2-5, with D perhaps being TRBD1 or TRBD2 (5 bases each). Per germline, CDR1 ENHRY and CDR2 SYGVKD. The CDR3 runs to 16 residues. Trimming took 2 bases from V and 5 from J, leaving 18 bases between them. The CDR3 loop reads CAISEDRDPASETQYF. Written as DNA, the CDR3 is TGTGCCATCAGTGAGGATCGGGACCCAGCTAGTGAGACCCAGTACTTC.

The gene calls are TRBV7-2 and TRBJ1-2; 7 positions match TRBD1. This CDR3 contains 14 residues. CDR1 and CDR2 from the germline V gene are SGHTA and FQGNSA. J gave up 3 bases and V 2 bases, and 3 bases lay outside the gene matches. The CDR3, as DNA: TGTGCCAGCAGCTTACGGGGACAGTACTATGGCTACACCTTC. Protein: CASSLRGQYYGYTF.

This clonotype appeared a few times. This chain links TRBV7-2 with TRBJ2-1, with a weak D call TRBD1 (8 bases). Trimming cost V 1 base and J 6 bases, with 16 bases left between them. Germline V gene sequence: CDR1 SGHTA, CDR2 FQGNSA. CDR3 length equals 16 residues. CDR3 protein: CASSLGNRGTTNEQFF. In DNA form, the CDR3 reads TGTGCCAGCAGCTTAGGAAACAGGGGGACTACCAATGAGCAGTTCTTC.

This clonotype was found a few times. The chain carries TRBV7-9 and TRBJ1-1, with D tentatively TRBD1 (5 bases). V was clipped by 5 bases and J by 1 base, with 11 bases between them. Germline assignment: CDR1 SEHNR and CDR2 FQNEAQ (reference sequence). This CDR3 has 14 amino acids. CDR3: CASSGDARNTEAFF. In DNA form, the CDR3 reads TGTGCCAGCAGCGGGGACGCCCGGAACACTGAAGCTTTCTTT.

The chain employs TRBV6-5 and TRBJ1-6; D is ambiguous. The length of the CDR3 is 12 residues. Trimming removed 2 bases at V and 8 bases at J, with 4 bases between. In germline, CDR1 is MNHEY, CDR2 SVGAGI. The chain's CDR3 is CASSYLDSPLHF. The CDR3, as DNA: TGTGCCAGCAGTTACCTAGATTCACCCCTCCACTTT.

The rearrangement uses TRBV21-1 and TRBJ2-7; the DNA was not compared with TRBD1, the D call given in the table. TRBV21-1 corresponds to a pseudogene. The CDR3 runs to 15 residues. CDR3 residues: CASSSPRRGLDEQYF. In nucleotides, the CDR3 is TGTGCCAGCAGCAGCCCCCGCAGGGGGCTAGACGAGCAGTACTTC.

The chain has TRBV11-2 and TRBJ2-3; D is unclear. CDR1 is SGHAT and CDR2 is FQNNGV in the germline V gene. This CDR3 spans 12 amino acids. Trimming stripped 1 base from V and 14 bases from J, with 13 bases between. CDR3 nucleotides: TGTGCCAGCAGCTTAGCGACCCGAAGGATGTATTTT. Its protein product is CASSLATRRMYF.

The sample holds many counts of this clonotype. This chain connects TRBV7-2 to TRBJ2-3, with D possibly being TRBD2 (5 bases). The V gene's germline CDR1 is SGHTA and CDR2 FQGNSA. The CDR3 runs 15 residues. Trimming removed 4 bases at V and 3 bases at J, with 14 bases between. The CDR3 DNA reads TGTGCCAGCAGCTCCTCAAATGGACTTACAGATACGCAGTATTTT. This translates into CASSSSNGLTDTQYF.

The chain combines TRBV29-1 with TRBJ1-4, with D hard to call. This CDR3 has 12 residues. CDR1 is SQVTM and CDR2 is ANQGSEA in the germline V gene. V was clipped by 4 bases and J by 7 bases, with 10 bases between them. The CDR3 region has the DNA TGCAGCGTTGCCGGGGTGGGTGAAAAACTGTTTTTT. As protein: CSVAGVGEKLFF.

This clonotype occurred a few times. V is TRBV4-3 and J is TRBJ2-1, with 11 bases identical to TRBD2. This CDR3 is 13 amino acids long. Trimming at V came to 8 bases and at J to 6 bases, leaving 3 bases not matched to a gene. The germline CDR1 and CDR2 sequences are LGHNA and YSLEER. The CDR3 region is CASGLAGLNEQFF. CDR3 nucleotide sequence: TGCGCCAGCGGACTAGCGGGCCTCAATGAGCAGTTCTTC.

The rearrangement uses TRBV27 and TRBJ2-5; no firm D call. Per germline, CDR1 MNHEY and CDR2 SMNVEV (reference sequence). The CDR3 spans 13 residues. V was clipped by 5 bases and J by 5 bases, with 12 bases between them. The CDR3 sequence is CASSLLPGETQYF. Written as DNA, the CDR3 is TGTGCCAGCAGTCTCCTCCCAGGCGAGACCCAGTACTTC.

This clonotype has a handful of counts. The CDR3 loop reads CASSLARTTEQFF. The CDR3 region has the DNA TGTGCCAGCAGCTTAGCCAGGACGACCGAGCAGTTCTTC. The chain recombines TRBV7-2 with TRBJ2-1; D remains unclear. From germline, CDR1 is SGHTA and CDR2 FQGNSA. The length of the CDR3 is 13 residues. The V and J ends lost 0 bases and 10 bases respectively, with 10 bases between them.

This chain connects TRBV4-2 to TRBJ1-1; D is possibly TRBD1 (5 bases). Trimming left V 1 base short and J 0 bases short, with 6 bases between. CDR1 is LGHNA and CDR2 is YNFKEQ in the germline V gene. The CDR3 contains 14 residues. The CDR3 region is CASSQGGVNTEAFF. For the CDR3, the DNA is TGTGCCAGCAGCCAAGGGGGCGTGAACACTGAAGCTTTCTTT.

Concerning this clonotype itself: A junction end diverges from the germline sequence, so it may reflect a read error. V gene TRBV11-2 combines with J gene TRBJ2-5; either TRBD1 or TRBD2 may fit D (5 bases each). The CDR3 is made up of 12 amino acids. CDR1 is SGHAT, CDR2 FQNNGV, per germline. CDR3 sequence reads: CASSLGDRRVGF. For the CDR3, the DNA is TGTGCCAGCAGCTTAGGGGACCGGCGAGTAGGGTTC.

The chain couples TRBV6-2 or TRBV6-3 to TRBJ2-7; 9 bases are a match to TRBD2. The CDR3 consists of 16 residues. Germline lookup yields CDR1 MNHEY and CDR2 SVGEGT. With V trimmed by 4 bases and J by 5 bases, 12 bases remained unmatched. The CDR3 bases are TGTGCCAGCAGTTTCCTCGGAGGGCGGGAGGGTCACGAGCAGTACTTC. Its translation: CASSFLGGREGHEQYF.

This clonotype was counted between two and nine times. The CDR3 loop reads CASSLRTGTNTGELFF. The CDR3 bases are TGCGCCAGCAGCTTACGGACAGGGACGAACACCGGGGAGCTGTTTTTT. The chain employs TRBV5-1 and TRBJ2-2; 8 bases line up with TRBD1. The CDR3 consists of 16 residues. CDR1 is SGHRS, CDR2 YFSETQ, per germline. Trimming at V came to 2 bases and at J to 0 bases, leaving 3 bases not matched to a gene.

In DNA, the CDR3 is TGTGCCAGCAGCCTCCCCCGAGCGGGTATCTACGAGCAGTACTTC. Its translation: CASSLPRAGIYEQYF. V gene TRBV7-2 combines with J gene TRBJ2-7; weak D call: TRBD2 (6 bases). The germline gives CDR1 SGHTA, CDR2 FQGNSA. This CDR3 is built from 15 residues. V was pared by 5 bases and J by 3 bases, with 17 bases between.